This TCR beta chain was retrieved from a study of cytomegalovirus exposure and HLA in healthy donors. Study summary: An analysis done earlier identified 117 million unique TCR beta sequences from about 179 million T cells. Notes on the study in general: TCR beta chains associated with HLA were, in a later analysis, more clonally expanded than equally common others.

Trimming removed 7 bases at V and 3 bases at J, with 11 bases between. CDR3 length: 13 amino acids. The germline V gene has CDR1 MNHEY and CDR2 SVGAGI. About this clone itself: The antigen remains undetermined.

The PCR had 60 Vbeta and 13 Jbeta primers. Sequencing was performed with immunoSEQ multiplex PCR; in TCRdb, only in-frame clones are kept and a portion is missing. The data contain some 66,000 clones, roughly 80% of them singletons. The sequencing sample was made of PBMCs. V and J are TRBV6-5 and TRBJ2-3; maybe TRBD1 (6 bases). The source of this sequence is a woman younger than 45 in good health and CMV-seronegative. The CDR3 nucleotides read TGTGCCAGCACCGTGGGGGCGACAGATACGCAGTATTTT. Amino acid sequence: CASTVGATDTQYF.